This entry is about one TCR beta chain. The germline gives CDR1 MDHEN, CDR2 SYDVKM. The CDR3 is 15 amino acids. V lost 1 base to trimming and J lost 5 bases; unmatched junction nucleotides: 7. The source of the sample is a study of blood T cell repertoires in COVID-19. In the study overall: Samples representing acute and convalescent COVID-19 were sourced from the United States, Italy and Spain.

Here immunoSEQ multiplex PCR was the method, and the copy in TCRdb shows in-frame clones only, minus some. The sample has around 310,000 clones, just under 90% seen once. This TCR came from a woman in her thirties who had recovered from COVID-19. Sequenced: PBMCs or T cells enriched from blood (not recorded which). The rearrangement links TRBV28 to TRBJ2-7, with 8 bases lining up with TRBD1. As DNA, the CDR3 is TGTGCCAGCAGTTTATCCCGACAGGGGAGGCACGAGCAGTACTTC. Protein: CASSLSRQGRHEQYF.